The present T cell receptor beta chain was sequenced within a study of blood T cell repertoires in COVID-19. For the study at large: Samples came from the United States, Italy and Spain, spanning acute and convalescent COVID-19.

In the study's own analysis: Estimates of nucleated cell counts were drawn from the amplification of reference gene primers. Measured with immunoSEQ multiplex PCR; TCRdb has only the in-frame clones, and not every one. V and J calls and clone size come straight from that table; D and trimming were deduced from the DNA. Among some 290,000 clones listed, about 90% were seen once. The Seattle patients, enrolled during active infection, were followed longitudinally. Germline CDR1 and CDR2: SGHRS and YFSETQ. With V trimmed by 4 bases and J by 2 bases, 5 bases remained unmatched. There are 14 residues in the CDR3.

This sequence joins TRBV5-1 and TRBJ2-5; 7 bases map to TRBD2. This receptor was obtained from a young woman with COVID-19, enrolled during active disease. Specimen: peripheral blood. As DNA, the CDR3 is TGCGCCAGCAGCCCCGGGACTACGCAAGAGACCCAGTACTTC. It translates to CASSPGTTQETQYF.